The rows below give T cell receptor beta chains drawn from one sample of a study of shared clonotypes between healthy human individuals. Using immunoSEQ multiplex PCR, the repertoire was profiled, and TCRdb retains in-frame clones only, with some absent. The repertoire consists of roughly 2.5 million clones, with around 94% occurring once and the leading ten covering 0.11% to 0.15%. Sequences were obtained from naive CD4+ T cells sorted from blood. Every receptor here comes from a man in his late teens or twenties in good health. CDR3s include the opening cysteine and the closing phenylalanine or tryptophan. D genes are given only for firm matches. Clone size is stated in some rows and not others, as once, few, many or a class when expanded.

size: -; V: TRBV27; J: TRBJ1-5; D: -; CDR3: CASSARDPLSNQPQHF; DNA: TGTGCCAGCAGCGCTCGGGACCCCCTTAGCAATCAGCCCCAGCATTTT
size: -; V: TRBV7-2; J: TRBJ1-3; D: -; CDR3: CASSLEGLNSGNTIYF; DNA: TGTGCCAGCAGCTTAGAGGGGCTGAACTCTGGAAACACCATATATTTT
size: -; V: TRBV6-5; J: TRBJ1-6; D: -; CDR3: CASSPTAPGVSLHF; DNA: TGTGCCAGCAGCCCGACCGCCCCGGGTGTATCCCTCCACTTT
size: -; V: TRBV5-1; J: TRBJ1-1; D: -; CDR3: CASRRRGGGGDTEAFF; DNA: TGCGCCAGCAGACGGAGGGGTGGCGGGGGGGACACTGAAGCTTTCTTT
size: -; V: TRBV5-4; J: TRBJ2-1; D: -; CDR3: CASSLDLGHSSNEQFF; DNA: TGTGCCAGCAGCTTGGACTTGGGACACTCTTCCAATGAGCAGTTCTTC
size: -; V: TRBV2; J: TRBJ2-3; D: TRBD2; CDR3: CASRIRLASTDTQYF; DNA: TGTGCCAGCAGGATACGACTAGCGAGCACAGATACGCAGTATTTT
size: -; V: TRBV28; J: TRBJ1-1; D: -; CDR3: CASSAFRGTVAFF; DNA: TGTGCCAGCAGCGCGTTCAGGGGAACGGTAGCTTTCTTT
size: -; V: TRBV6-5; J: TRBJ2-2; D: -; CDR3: CASSRQSNTGELFF; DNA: TGTGCCAGCAGTAGGCAATCGAACACCGGGGAGCTGTTTTTT
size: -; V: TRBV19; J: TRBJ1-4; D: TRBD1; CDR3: CASSVRDRALGEKLFF; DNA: TGTGCCAGTAGTGTCCGGGACAGGGCTCTTGGTGAAAAACTGTTTTTT
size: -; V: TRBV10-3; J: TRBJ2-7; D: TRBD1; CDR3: CAISQGDGSYEQYF; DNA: TGTGCCATCAGTCAGGGGGACGGTTCCTACGAGCAGTACTTC
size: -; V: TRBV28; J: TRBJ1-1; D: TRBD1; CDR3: CASSLSGTGSEAFF; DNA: TGTGCCAGCAGTTTATCCGGGACAGGGTCCGAAGCTTTCTTT
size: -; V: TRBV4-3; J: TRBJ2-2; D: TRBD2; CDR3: CASSPRGSSNTGELFF; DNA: TGCGCCAGCAGCCCCCGCGGGAGTTCGAACACCGGGGAGCTGTTTTTT
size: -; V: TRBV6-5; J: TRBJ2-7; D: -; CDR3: CASSYGVLRDEQYF; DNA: TGTGCCAGCAGTTACGGGGTTCTGCGGGACGAGCAGTACTTC
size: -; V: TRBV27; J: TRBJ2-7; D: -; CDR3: CASSLSGWIYEQYF; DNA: TGTGCCAGCAGTTTATCAGGGTGGATCTACGAGCAGTACTTC
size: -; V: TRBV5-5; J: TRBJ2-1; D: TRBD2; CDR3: CASSSGLAGVSYNEQFF; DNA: TGTGCCAGCAGCTCGGGACTAGCGGGAGTCTCCTACAATGAGCAGTTCTTC
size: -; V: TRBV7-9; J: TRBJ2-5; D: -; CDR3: CASSLRGLKRDETQYF; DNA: TGTGCCAGCAGCTTAAGAGGGCTGAAAAGAGACGAGACCCAGTACTTC
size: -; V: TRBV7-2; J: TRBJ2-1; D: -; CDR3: CASSPQMVTDEQFF; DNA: TGTGCCAGCAGCCCCCAAATGGTAACGGATGAGCAGTTCTTC
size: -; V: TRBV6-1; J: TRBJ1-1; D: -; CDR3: CASSPALLLGEAFF; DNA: TGTGCCAGCAGCCCGGCCCTTCTCCTGGGTGAAGCTTTCTTT
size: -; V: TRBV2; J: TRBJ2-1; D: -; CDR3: CASSRYNEQFF; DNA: TGTGCCAGCAGTCGATACAATGAGCAGTTCTTC
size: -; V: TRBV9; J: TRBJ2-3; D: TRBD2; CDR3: CASSPGTSGPSTDTQYF; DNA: TGTGCCAGCAGCCCTGGGACTAGCGGGCCTAGCACAGATACGCAGTATTTT
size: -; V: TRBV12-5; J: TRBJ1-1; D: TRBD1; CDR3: CASGRGGTGTTEAFF; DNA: TGTGCTAGTGGTCGGGGAGGGACAGGGACCACTGAAGCTTTCTTT
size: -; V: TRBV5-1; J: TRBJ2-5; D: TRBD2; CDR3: CASSRGTSLQETQYF; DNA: TGCGCCAGCAGCCGCGGGACTAGCTTACAAGAGACCCAGTACTTC
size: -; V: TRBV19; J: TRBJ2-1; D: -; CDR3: CASRGPRVGYNEQFF; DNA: TGTGCCAGTAGAGGCCCGAGGGTAGGTTACAATGAGCAGTTCTTC
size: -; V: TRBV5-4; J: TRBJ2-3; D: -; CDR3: CASSQDRGDTQYF; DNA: TGTGCCAGCAGTCAAGACAGAGGAGATACGCAGTATTTT
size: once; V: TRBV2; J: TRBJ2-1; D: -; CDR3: CASSDGLATVDEQFF; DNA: TGTGCCAGCAGTGACGGGTTAGCGACAGTGGATGAGCAGTTCTTC
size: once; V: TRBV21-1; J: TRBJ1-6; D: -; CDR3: CASSKGQIHTSPLHF; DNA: TGTGCCAGCAGCAAAGGACAGATCCACACTTCACCCCTCCACTTT
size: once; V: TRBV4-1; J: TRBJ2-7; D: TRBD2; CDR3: CASSQAGTSGAYEQYF; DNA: TGCGCCAGCAGCCAGGCCGGGACTAGCGGGGCCTACGAGCAGTACTTC
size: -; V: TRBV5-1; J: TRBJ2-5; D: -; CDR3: CASSSGTKEETQYF; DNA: TGCGCCAGCAGCTCCGGGACGAAAGAAGAGACCCAGTACTTC
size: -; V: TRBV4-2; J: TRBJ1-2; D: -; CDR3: CASSQEGSGGGYTF; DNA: TGTGCCAGCAGCCAAGAAGGTTCTGGAGGTGGCTACACCTTC
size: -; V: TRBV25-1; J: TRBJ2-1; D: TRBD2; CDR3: CASQAGGGVNEQFF; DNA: TGTGCCAGTCAAGCGGGAGGAGGGGTCAATGAGCAGTTCTTC
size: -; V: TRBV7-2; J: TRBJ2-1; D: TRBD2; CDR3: CASSLEGLAGLYNEQFF; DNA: TGTGCCAGCAGCTTAGAGGGACTAGCGGGACTCTACAATGAGCAGTTCTTC
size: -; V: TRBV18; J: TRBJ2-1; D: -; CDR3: CASSPPYNEQFF; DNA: TGTGCCAGCTCACCACCCTACAATGAGCAGTTCTTC
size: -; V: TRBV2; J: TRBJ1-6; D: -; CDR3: CASSEWTVNSPLHF; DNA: TGTGCCAGCAGTGAATGGACGGTTAATTCACCCCTCCACTTT
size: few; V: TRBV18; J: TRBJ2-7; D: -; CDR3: CASSPRDNSYEQYF; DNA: TGTGCCAGCTCACCGCGGGACAACTCCTACGAGCAGTACTTC
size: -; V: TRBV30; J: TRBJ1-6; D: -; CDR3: CAWSPLGPKPLHF; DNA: TGTGCCTGGAGTCCCCTTGGGCCGAAGCCCCTCCACTTT